This T cell receptor (beta chain) was recorded in a study of cytomegalovirus exposure and HLA in healthy donors (dated by TCRdb to 2016 to 2017). As for the study more broadly: The 500 to 800 repertoires of the first cohort and the approximately 110 validation repertoires were produced on the same platform, according to a later analysis. To predict cytomegalovirus infection status, the study brought together high-throughput TCR immunosequencing, statistical association of individual TCRs with disease status, and machine learning. A separate validation cohort of about 110 different subjects was used in addition to the approximately 670-subject first cohort. The study aimed to test whether cataloging public T cell receptors could reveal signatures of past pathogen exposure. Findings and caveats that apply to the study as a whole: A total of about 180 TCR beta chains were listed by the study as associated with cytomegalovirus. Most TCR sequences were observed very rarely across donors, whereas some public TCRs were present in many individuals. The authors suggested that the approach could potentially be generalized to other disease states and immunological phenotypes. The classifier was reported to diagnose cytomegalovirus status with high specificity and sensitivity in both the original cohort and the validation cohort. In a later analysis, TCRs clustered in the first cohort were found to also tend to co-occur in the 120 or so validation repertoires, with about 94% of cluster scores above 0. A later analysis had no HLA typing for the validation cohort, so co-occurrence there was scored across all 130 or so repertoires. Three of the identified cytomegalovirus-associated TCR beta chains were confirmed in vitro to be specific for cytomegalovirus antigens.

Details on this clone: No antigen is known for it. Nothing much larger sits one base from this clone, and base qualities are not available.

V drops 8 bases and J drops 3 bases, leaving 14 bases in between. Reading from cysteine to phenylalanine, the CDR3 counts 14 amino acids. The only DNA kept is the CDR3, 42 bases in frame from the first base. CDR1 and CDR2 (MDHEN, SYDVKM) derive from the germline V gene. The donors belonged to the validation cohort of 120 subjects, which was separate from the roughly 670-subject first cohort. Library generation was performed with the immunoSEQ multiplex PCR assay. Regarding the original processing steps: A statistical classification framework was built to diagnose cytomegalovirus status from the catalog of TCR beta chain sequences. This immuneACCESS table, as held by TCRdb, lists in-frame sequences with V and J called but not all clones. Of the missing ones, under half trace to an unresolved V gene in checked studies; the others have no known cause. From that table come the V and J calls and clone size; the DNA was used to work out D and trimming. Recorded for this sample are under 250,000 clones; roughly three quarters of them occurred a single time. Of the sample, 0.95% to 1.5% falls within the top ten clones.

The V and J segments used are TRBV28 and TRBJ1-5; 5 matching bases give a weak D call of TRBD1. The sequenced material came from PBMCs. The sequence was obtained from a woman aged 30 to 39 in good health and CMV-seronegative. The DNA sequence reads TGTGCCAGCCCCCGATACAGGCTCAATCAGCCCCAGCATTTT. This yields the protein CASPRYRLNQPQHF.